Included here is one T cell receptor (beta chain) sequence, with context. The source of the sample is a study of blood T cell repertoires in COVID-19. Study-wide context: PBMCs, B-cell-depleted T cells, or T cells were the source of the cDNA or gDNA that made up the material.

Followed over time, Seattle patients had been enrolled while infection was active. This CDR3 spans 14 amino acids. V was pared by 5 bases and J by 3 bases, with 14 bases between. CDR1 and CDR2 from the germline V gene are MDHEN and SYDVKM. Methods used by the authors: Amplification of reference gene primers was used by the study to estimate nucleated cell counts. Some clones are missing from TCRdb's copy, which holds only in-frame ones; the method was immunoSEQ multiplex PCR. V, J and clone size reflect that table, while D and trimming were determined from the DNA. The table lists some 400,000 clones, about 89% of them singletons, with about 2.1% in the top ten.

This TCR was recovered from a woman aged 55 to 70 with COVID-19, enrolled during active disease. Sequenced material: peripheral blood. The genes are TRBV28 and TRBJ2-7, with D uncertain. The CDR3 nucleotides are TGTGCCAGCAGTACGCAGGCACAATACTACGAGCAGTACTTC. This sequence encodes CASSTQAQYYEQYF.